The next 11 T cell receptor beta chains were all read from a single sample in a study of T cell repertoires in cytomegalovirus infection. MiXCR was run by TCRdb on the reads, yielding one entry per CDR3 protein. The sample holds 800,000 to 950,000 distinct CDR3 sequences, 30% to 35% seen once. These receptors' antigens are unknown. This specimen consisted of cultured CD8+ T cells from PBMCs, obtained from culture after CMV antigen stimulation. The receptors stem from a human donor in good health (CMV status not recorded). Some clones in this sample may be carry-over from other donors' samples.

A note on this clonotype: Mismatch with germline at one junction end may stem from a read error. V gene TRBV7-6 combines with J gene TRBJ2-1; D possibly corresponds to TRBD1 (6 bases). The length of the CDR3 is 17 residues. Germline CDR1 and CDR2: SGHVS and FNYEAQ. The CDR3 region is CASSSGTSFSSYNEQFF. The CDR3 DNA follows: TGTGCTAGCAGTTCCGGGACAAGTTTTAGCTCCTACAATGAGCAGTTCTTC.

The CDR3, as DNA: TGTGCCAGCAGCCAAGTTTACATGGCAAGTTCACCCCTCCACTTT. Translated: CASSQVYMASSPLHF. This chain connects TRBV4-2 to TRBJ1-6; D is unresolved. The CDR3 extends over 15 amino acids. Germline V lookup: CDR1 LGHNA, CDR2 YNFKEQ. Deletions cut 1 base from V and 9 bases from J, with 13 bases between.

The chain links TRBV14 to TRBJ2-7; D might be TRBD1 (6 bases). The CDR3 covers 13 residues. Germline loops: CDR1 SGHDN, CDR2 FVKESK. Trimming removed 8 bases at V and 3 bases at J, with 14 bases between. CDR3 residues: CASRGRGHYEQYF. CDR3 nucleotide sequence: TGTGCCAGCCGGGGCAGGGGCCACTACGAGCAGTACTTC.

This rearrangement joins TRBV7-9 to TRBJ1-2, with 9 nucleotides matching TRBD1. With 6 bases clipped from V and 8 bases from J, the junction kept 7 bases outside the gene matches. Germline CDR1 reads SEHNR; CDR2 reads FQNEAQ (reference sequence). The CDR3 has 13 residues. The DNA of the CDR3 is TGTGCCAGCAGTACCGGGACAGGGTTCGGCTACACCTTC. This translates into CASSTGTGFGYTF.

V gene TRBV6-5 combines with J gene TRBJ2-7, with D possibly matching TRBD1 (6 bases). Germline V CDR1 and CDR2: MNHEY, SVGAGI. This CDR3 region has 12 residues. V dropped 0 bases and J dropped 8 bases, with 8 bases sitting between them. The CDR3 loop is CASSYSRDKQYV. The CDR3 bases are TGTGCCAGCAGTTACTCGAGGGACAAGCAGTACGTC.

This chain uses TRBV14 with TRBJ2-3, with TRBD2 matching over 11 bases. This CDR3 has 18 residues. The germline gives CDR1 SGHDN, CDR2 FVKESK. The ends lost 0 bases at V and 2 bases at J; junction bases unmatched: 7. The CDR3 sequence: CASSQDRLAGWNTDTQYF. CDR3 DNA: TGTGCCAGCAGCCAAGATCGACTAGCGGGGTGGAACACAGATACGCAGTATTTT.

The chain combines TRBV19 with TRBJ2-1, with 7 nucleotides matching TRBD1. The V segment lost 6 bases and the J segment 7 bases; nucleotides outside the gene matches: 9. Germline values: CDR1 LNHDA, CDR2 SQIVND (reference sequence). This CDR3 is built from 14 residues. CDR3 sequence (DNA): TGTGCCAGTAGAGACCGGGACAGTGAAAATGAGCAGTTCTTC. It codes for CASRDRDSENEQFF.

This clonotype was seen a few times. The chain recombines TRBV6-6 with TRBJ2-5, with a possible D match to TRBD1 (6 bases). The germline V and J ends were trimmed by 10 bases and 4 bases, with 22 bases remaining between them. The CDR3 consists of 15 residues. Per germline, CDR1 MNHNY and CDR2 SVGAGI (reference sequence). DNA of the CDR3: TGTGCCACCCATCAACGGGACACCTCTGGAGAGACCCAGTACTTC. This translates into CATHQRDTSGETQYF.

CDR3 loop: CSARDQLAGAEGETQYF. In DNA form, the CDR3 reads TGCAGTGCTAGAGATCAACTAGCGGGGGCCGAAGGCGAGACCCAGTACTTC. The chain couples TRBV20-1 to TRBJ2-5; TRBD2 aligns across 11 bases. V shed 0 bases, J shed 5 bases, and the junction held 11 bases outside the gene matches. This CDR3 comprises 17 residues. Germline V CDR1 and CDR2: DFQATT, SNEGSKA (reference sequence).

The chain carries TRBV7-4 and TRBJ2-1; the D is unclear. The V and J ends lost 7 bases and 5 bases respectively, with 15 bases between them. Germline CDR1 reads SGHVT; CDR2 reads SQSDAQ. The CDR3 has 14 residues. CDR3 loop: CASTPPSQNNEQFF. DNA of the CDR3: TGTGCCAGCACCCCACCTTCCCAGAACAATGAGCAGTTCTTC. The variable domain in full, with the rest retrieved from reference TRBV7-4 and TRBJ2-1, is GAGVSQSPRYKVAKRGRDVALRCDSISGHVTLYWYRQTLGQGSEVLTYSQSDAQRDKSGRPSGRFSAERPERSVSTLKIQRTEQGDSAVYLCASTPPSQNNEQFFGPGTRLTVL.

This clonotype was found a few times. J is TRBJ1-1 and V is TRBV10-1; TRBD1 might be the D (5 bases). CDR1 WNHNN and CDR2 SYGVQD come from the germline V gene (reference sequence). This CDR3 contains 14 residues. V was trimmed by 2 bases and J by 4 bases, leaving 11 bases between them. The CDR3 protein is CASSEVRAVTEAFF. The DNA for the CDR3 is TGCGCCAGCAGTGAGGTCAGGGCGGTCACTGAAGCTTTCTTT.